The rows below give T cell receptor beta chains drawn from one sample of a study of T-cell memory formation after mild COVID-19. MiXCR was run by TCRdb on the 5' RACE reads, yielding one entry per CDR3 protein. Of about 470,000 distinct CDR3 sequences in the sample, 15% to 20% were seen once. The specimen was PBMCs or a T cell subset sorted from them (not recorded which). These receptor sequences come from an adult woman who had mild COVID-19 (a few samples of this study predate the infection). Cell type and time point are not known. Each CDR3 is given with its conserved first and last residue. D genes are given only for firm matches. Expanded clones are given a class, and other clones once, few, many or no size at all.

clone_size d_call j_call cdr3_length v_call cdr3_nt cdr3_aa
few NA TRBJ1-4 15 TRBV12-3/TRBV12-4 TGTGCCAGCAGTTTAAGTATAGAAGTTTACGAAAAACTGTTTTTT CASSLSIEVYEKLFF
NA NA TRBJ1-4 12 TRBV3-1 TGTGCCAGCAGCCAAGTAAATGAAAAACTGTTTTTT CASSQVNEKLFF
few NA TRBJ1-1 12 TRBV29-1 TGCAGCGTGGACCCGGTGAACACTGAAGCTTTCTTT CSVDPVNTEAFF
many TRBD1 TRBJ2-1 16 TRBV7-3 TGTGCCAGCAGCCGATCATTCCGGGACAGAGTCAATGAGCAGTTCTTC CASSRSFRDRVNEQFF
NA NA TRBJ2-3 12 TRBV12-3/TRBV12-4 TGTGCCACGGGCGAGGTGGCAGATACGCAGTATTTT CATGEVADTQYF
few NA TRBJ2-7 14 TRBV4-3 TGCGCCAGCAGCCAAGATTGGACGGAATACGAGCAGTACTTC CASSQDWTEYEQYF
few NA TRBJ1-1 13 TRBV6-1 TGTGCCACGTGGAGGCCTATGAACACTGAAGCTTTCTTT CATWRPMNTEAFF
few TRBD1 TRBJ2-7 15 TRBV9 TGTGCCAGCAGCCCCGACAGGGGGTTCTCCTACGAGCAGTACTTC CASSPDRGFSYEQYF
few NA TRBJ2-2 13 TRBV7-9 TGTGCCAGCAGCGTACAGGGTGGCGGGGAGCTGTTTTTT CASSVQGGGELFF
NA TRBD1 TRBJ2-1 14 TRBV7-6 TGTGCCAGCGGGGCCGGGACAGGGGGGCATGAGCAGTTCTTC CASGAGTGGHEQFF
NA TRBD2 TRBJ2-7 16 TRBV12-3/TRBV12-4 TGTGCCAGCAGTTTAGCGGTTGGACTAGCGGAATACGAGCAGTACTTC CASSLAVGLAEYEQYF
few TRBD1 TRBJ2-3 15 TRBV7-9 TGTGCCAGCAGCCTCCGGGACAGGGGTGCAGATACGCAGTATTTT CASSLRDRGADTQYF
few NA TRBJ2-1 17 TRBV7-3 TGTGCCAGCAGCCCCGGGTATGGCAGCGGATTCTACAATGAGCAGTTCTTC CASSPGYGSGFYNEQFF
NA NA TRBJ2-2 17 TRBV7-9 TGTGCCAGCAGCTTAGAAATCAGTCCTGCGAACACCGGGGAGCTGTTTTTT CASSLEISPANTGELFF
NA TRBD2 TRBJ2-7 14 TRBV7-2 TGTGCCAGCAGTGGGGGACTAGCGTCCTCCGAGCAGTACTTC CASSGGLASSEQYF
few NA TRBJ1-2 12 TRBV7-9 TGTGCCAGCAGCTGGACCCTAGATGGCTACACCTTC CASSWTLDGYTF
few NA TRBJ2-1 13 TRBV6-5 TGTGCCAGCAGCTCAGGGTTTAGGAATGAGCAGTTCTTC CASSSGFRNEQFF
few TRBD2 TRBJ2-2 18 TRBV14 TGTGCCAGCAGCAAGGTCCGACTAGCGGGGAAGTCCGCCGGGGAGCTGTTTTTT CASSKVRLAGKSAGELFF
few TRBD2 TRBJ2-1 15 TRBV6-5 TGTGCCAGCAGTTACGGGGCGGGAGGGGCCAATGAGCAGTTCTTC CASSYGAGGANEQFF
NA NA TRBJ2-7 11 TRBV6-2/TRBV6-3 TGTGCCATCGGGACGATCTACGAGCAGTACTTC CAIGTIYEQYF
few TRBD2 TRBJ2-1 19 TRBV7-9 TGTGCCAGCAGCTCCCTTGCCCTTAGCGGGAGTTCCTCCTACAATGAGCAGTTCTTC CASSSLALSGSSSYNEQFF
medium-sized TRBD1 TRBJ2-7 15 TRBV7-6 TGTGCCAGCAGCTTCGGGACAGGGCTAACCTACGAGCAGTACTTC CASSFGTGLTYEQYF
many TRBD1 TRBJ1-2 15 TRBV12-3/TRBV12-4 TGTGCCAGCAGCCGGACACAGGGGGCGGAGTATGGCTACACCTTC CASSRTQGAEYGYTF
NA TRBD2 TRBJ2-1 15 TRBV20-1 TGCAGTGCTAGAGGACTAGCGGGGGGTTACAATGAGCAGTTCTTC CSARGLAGGYNEQFF
few TRBD1 TRBJ1-2 14 TRBV20-1 TGCAGTGCTGACCGACAGGGGACTAACTATGGCTACACCTTC CSADRQGTNYGYTF
NA NA TRBJ2-4 15 TRBV20-1 TGCAGTGCCAGAGGCAGGGCAATAGCCAAAAACATTCAGTACTTC CSARGRAIAKNIQYF
NA NA TRBJ1-1 14 TRBV2 TGTGCCAGGAGTGTTGACAGAAGTAACACTGAAGCTTTCTTT CARSVDRSNTEAFF
few TRBD1 TRBJ1-1 13 TRBV20-1 TGCAGTGCTCTTCGACAGGGGACTACTGAAGCTTTCTTT CSALRQGTTEAFF
NA TRBD2 TRBJ2-5 16 TRBV5-4 TGTGCCAGCAGCAGTCCACCGGGACTAGAAGAAGAGACCCAGTACTTC CASSSPPGLEEETQYF
few NA TRBJ2-1 15 TRBV27 TGTGCCAGCAGTTTGTTGCGTTCCACCTACAATGAGCAGTTCTTC CASSLLRSTYNEQFF
NA NA TRBJ1-2 13 TRBV12-3/TRBV12-4 TGTGCCAGCAGTCCCGCCCTGGTCAGGATATACACCTTC CASSPALVRIYTF
many NA TRBJ2-2 13 TRBV30 TGTGCCTGGAATTTTATCACCACCGGGGAGCTGTTTTTT CAWNFITTGELFF
NA NA TRBJ1-1 13 TRBV18 TGTGCCACCATAAGGGGTGGAGGAACTGAAGCTTTCTTT CATIRGGGTEAFF
few TRBD2 TRBJ2-1 17 TRBV6-5 TGTGCCAGCAGTTACTCGAGGGGGGTGACTAGCGGCAATGAGCAGTTCTTC CASSYSRGVTSGNEQFF
few NA TRBJ2-3 13 TRBV7-2 TGTGCCAGCAGCGGGGAAAGCACAGATACGCAGTATTTT CASSGESTDTQYF
NA NA TRBJ2-7 13 TRBV12-3/TRBV12-4 TGTGCCAGCAGTTTAGAAGGGTCGGGCGAGCAGTACTTC CASSLEGSGEQYF
NA TRBD2 TRBJ2-1 16 TRBV12-3/TRBV12-4 TGTGCCAGCAGTTCCTATAGCGGGGGGAAGTCCAATGAGCAGTTCTTC CASSSYSGGKSNEQFF
NA NA TRBJ1-2 14 TRBV20-1 TGCAGTGCTAGAGTCCCGACAGTGGCCTGGGGCTACACCTTC CSARVPTVAWGYTF
few NA TRBJ1-1 17 TRBV7-9 TGTGCCAGCAGCTTAATTTTGGGGACTAAGACGGACACTGAAGCTTTCTTT CASSLILGTKTDTEAFF
few NA TRBJ2-3 14 TRBV5-1 TGCGCCAGCAGCTTGGGAGGAGGACCAAATACGCAGTATTTT CASSLGGGPNTQYF
few NA TRBJ2-1 15 TRBV12-5 TGTGCTAGTGGTTCTGCAACGGGCTCCTACAATGAGCAGTTCTTC CASGSATGSYNEQFF
NA NA TRBJ2-1 13 TRBV7-2 TGTGCCAGCAGCCATTCTGGCTACAATGAGCAGTTCTTC CASSHSGYNEQFF
few NA TRBJ1-1 13 TRBV12-3/TRBV12-4 TGTGCCAGCAGTCCCACCCGGAACACTGAAGCTTTCTTT CASSPTRNTEAFF
many TRBD2 TRBJ2-5 14 TRBV5-1 TGCGCCAGCAGCCCGGGAGGGCCGGGGGAGACCCAGTACTTC CASSPGGPGETQYF